This entry features one T cell receptor beta chain sequence. The CDR3 covers 15 residues. The junction had 7 bases not matched to a gene; V was cut back by 6 bases and J by 2 bases. The germline V gene encodes CDR1 MNHEY and CDR2 SVGAGI. This sample was taken from a study of blood T cell repertoires in COVID-19. Using immunoSEQ multiplex PCR, the repertoire was profiled, and TCRdb retains in-frame clones only, with some absent. The table shows about 290,000 clones, with around four fifths occurring only once. The chain joins TRBV6-5 to TRBJ2-1; TRBD1 aligns across 7 bases. This TCR derives from a woman aged 50 to 65 with active or convalescent COVID-19. Sample: peripheral blood. The CDR3 reads CASRTGISTYNEQFF. CDR3 bases: TGTGCCAGCAGGACAGGGATTAGTACCTACAATGAGCAGTTCTTC.